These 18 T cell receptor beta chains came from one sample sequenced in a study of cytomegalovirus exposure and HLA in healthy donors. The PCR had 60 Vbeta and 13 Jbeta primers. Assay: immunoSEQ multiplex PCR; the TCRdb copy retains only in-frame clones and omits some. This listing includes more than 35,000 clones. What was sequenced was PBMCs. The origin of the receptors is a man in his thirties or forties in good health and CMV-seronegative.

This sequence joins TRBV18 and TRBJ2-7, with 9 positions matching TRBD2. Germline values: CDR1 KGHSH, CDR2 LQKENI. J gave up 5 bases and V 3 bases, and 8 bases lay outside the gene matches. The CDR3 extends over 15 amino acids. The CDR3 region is CASSPRRGREHEQYF. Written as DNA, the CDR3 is TGTGCCAGCTCACCCCGCCGCGGGAGGGAACACGAGCAGTACTTC.

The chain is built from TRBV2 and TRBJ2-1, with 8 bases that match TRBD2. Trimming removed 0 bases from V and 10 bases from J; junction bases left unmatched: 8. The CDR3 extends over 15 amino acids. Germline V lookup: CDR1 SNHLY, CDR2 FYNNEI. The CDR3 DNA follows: TGTGCCAGCAGTGAAGCGCTAGCGGGTGGGGAGGAGCAGTTCTTC. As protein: CASSEALAGGEEQFF.

The CDR3 loop reads CASSLRLDEQFF. The CDR3 nucleotides read TGTGCCAGCAGCCTAAGACTGGATGAGCAGTTCTTC. The V call is TRBV7-9, the J call TRBJ2-1; the D is unclear. In germline, CDR1 is SEHNR, CDR2 FQNEAQ (reference sequence). V was shortened by 5 bases and J by 8 bases, with 10 bases between the two germline ends. This CDR3 region has 12 residues.

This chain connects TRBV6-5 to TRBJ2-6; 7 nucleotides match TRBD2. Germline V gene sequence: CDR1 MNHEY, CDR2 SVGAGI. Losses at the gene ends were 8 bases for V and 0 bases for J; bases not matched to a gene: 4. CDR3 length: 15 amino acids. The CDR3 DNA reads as TGTGCCAGCTCGGGGGGACTCTCTGGGGCCAACGTCCTGACTTTC. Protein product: CASSGGLSGANVLTF.

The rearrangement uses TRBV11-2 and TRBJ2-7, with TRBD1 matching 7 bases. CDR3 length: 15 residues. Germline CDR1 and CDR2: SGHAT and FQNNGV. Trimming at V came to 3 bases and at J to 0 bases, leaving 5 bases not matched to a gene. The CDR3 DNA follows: TGTGCCAGCAGCTTCGGGACAGCCCCCTCCTACGAGCAGTACTTC. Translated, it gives CASSFGTAPSYEQYF.

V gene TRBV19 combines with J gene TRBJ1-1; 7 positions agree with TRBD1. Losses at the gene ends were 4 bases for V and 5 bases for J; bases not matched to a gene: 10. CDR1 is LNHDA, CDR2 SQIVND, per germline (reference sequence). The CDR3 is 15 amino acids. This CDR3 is CASSNTGARGTEAFF. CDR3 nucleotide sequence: TGTGCCAGTAGTAACACAGGGGCGCGCGGGACTGAAGCTTTCTTT.

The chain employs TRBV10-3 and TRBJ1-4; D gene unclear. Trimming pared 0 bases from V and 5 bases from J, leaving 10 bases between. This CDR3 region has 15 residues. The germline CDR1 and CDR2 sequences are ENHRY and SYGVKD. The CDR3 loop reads CAISESRERNEKLFF. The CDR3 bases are TGTGCCATCAGTGAGTCGAGGGAACGGAATGAAAAACTGTTTTTT.

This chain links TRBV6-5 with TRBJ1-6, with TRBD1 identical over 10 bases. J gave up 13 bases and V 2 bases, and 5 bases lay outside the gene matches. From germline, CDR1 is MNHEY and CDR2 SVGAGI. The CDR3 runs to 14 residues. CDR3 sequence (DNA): TGTGCCAGCAGTTACCGCGACAGGGGGCATCCCCTCCACTTT. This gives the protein CASSYRDRGHPLHF.

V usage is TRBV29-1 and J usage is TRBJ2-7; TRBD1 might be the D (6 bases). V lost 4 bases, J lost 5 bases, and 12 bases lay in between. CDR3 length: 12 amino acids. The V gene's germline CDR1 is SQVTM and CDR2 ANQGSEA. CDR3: CSVGLEGDEQYF. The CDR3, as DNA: TGCAGCGTTGGGCTCGAGGGGGACGAGCAGTACTTC.

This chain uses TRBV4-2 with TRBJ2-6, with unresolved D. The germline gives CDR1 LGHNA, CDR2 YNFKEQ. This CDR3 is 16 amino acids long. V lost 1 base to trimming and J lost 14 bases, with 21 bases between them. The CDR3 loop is CASSQVIQAKERLLTF. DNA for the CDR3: TGTGCCAGCAGCCAAGTCATCCAGGCGAAAGAACGTCTCCTGACTTTC.

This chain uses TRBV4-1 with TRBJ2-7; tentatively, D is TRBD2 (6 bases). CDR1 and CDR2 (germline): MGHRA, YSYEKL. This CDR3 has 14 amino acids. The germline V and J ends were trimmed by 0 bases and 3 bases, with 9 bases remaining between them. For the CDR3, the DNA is TGCGCCAGCAGCCAAGATCCCGGGAGCTACGAGCAGTACTTC. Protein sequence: CASSQDPGSYEQYF.

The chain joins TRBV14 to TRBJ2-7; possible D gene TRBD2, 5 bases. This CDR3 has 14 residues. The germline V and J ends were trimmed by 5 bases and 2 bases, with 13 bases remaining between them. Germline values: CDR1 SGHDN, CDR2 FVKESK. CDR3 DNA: TGTGCCAGCAGCAATACGGGAAGTACCTACGAGCAGTACTTC. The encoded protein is CASSNTGSTYEQYF.

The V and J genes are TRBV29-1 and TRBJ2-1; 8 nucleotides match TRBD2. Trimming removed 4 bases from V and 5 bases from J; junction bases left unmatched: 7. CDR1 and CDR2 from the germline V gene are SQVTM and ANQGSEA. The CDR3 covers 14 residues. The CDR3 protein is CSVVGGRTDNEQFF. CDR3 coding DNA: TGCAGCGTTGTCGGCGGGAGGACCGACAATGAGCAGTTCTTC.

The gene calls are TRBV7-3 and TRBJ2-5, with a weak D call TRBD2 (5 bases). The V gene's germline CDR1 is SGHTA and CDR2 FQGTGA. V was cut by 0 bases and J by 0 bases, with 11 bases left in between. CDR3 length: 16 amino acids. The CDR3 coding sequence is TGTGCCAGCAGCTTAACGCCGAGGGAATACCAAGAGACCCAGTACTTC. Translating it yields CASSLTPREYQETQYF.

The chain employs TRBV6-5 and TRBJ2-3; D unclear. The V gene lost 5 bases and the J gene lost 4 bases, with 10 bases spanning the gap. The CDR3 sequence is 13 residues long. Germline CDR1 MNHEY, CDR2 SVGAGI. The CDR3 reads CASSISLSDTQYF. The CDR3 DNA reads TGTGCCAGCAGTATCTCCTTGTCAGATACGCAGTATTTT.

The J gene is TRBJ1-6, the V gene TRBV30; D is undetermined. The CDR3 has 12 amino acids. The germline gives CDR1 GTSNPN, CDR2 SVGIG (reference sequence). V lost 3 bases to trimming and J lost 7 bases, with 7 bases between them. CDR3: CAWRPSNSPLHF. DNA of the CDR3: TGTGCCTGGAGGCCGAGCAATTCACCCCTCCACTTT.

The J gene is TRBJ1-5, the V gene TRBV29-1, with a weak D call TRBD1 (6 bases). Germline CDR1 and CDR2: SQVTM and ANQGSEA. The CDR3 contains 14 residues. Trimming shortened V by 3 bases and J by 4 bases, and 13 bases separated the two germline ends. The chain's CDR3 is CSVDSGVGNQPQHF. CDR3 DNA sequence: TGCAGCGTTGATTCAGGGGTGGGGAATCAGCCCCAGCATTTT.

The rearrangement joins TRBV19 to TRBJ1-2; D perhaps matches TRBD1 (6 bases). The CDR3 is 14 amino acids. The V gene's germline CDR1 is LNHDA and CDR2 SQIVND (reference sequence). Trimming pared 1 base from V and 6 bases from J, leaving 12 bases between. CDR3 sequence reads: CASSIAGAPHGYTF. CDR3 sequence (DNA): TGTGCCAGTAGTATAGCAGGGGCGCCTCATGGCTACACCTTC. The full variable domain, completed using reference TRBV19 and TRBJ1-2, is DGGITQSPKYLFRKEGQNVTLSCEQNLNHDAMYWYRQDPGQGLRLIYYSQIVNDFQKGDIAEGYSVSREKKESFPLTVTSAQKNPTAFYLCASSIAGAPHGYTFGSGTRLTVV.